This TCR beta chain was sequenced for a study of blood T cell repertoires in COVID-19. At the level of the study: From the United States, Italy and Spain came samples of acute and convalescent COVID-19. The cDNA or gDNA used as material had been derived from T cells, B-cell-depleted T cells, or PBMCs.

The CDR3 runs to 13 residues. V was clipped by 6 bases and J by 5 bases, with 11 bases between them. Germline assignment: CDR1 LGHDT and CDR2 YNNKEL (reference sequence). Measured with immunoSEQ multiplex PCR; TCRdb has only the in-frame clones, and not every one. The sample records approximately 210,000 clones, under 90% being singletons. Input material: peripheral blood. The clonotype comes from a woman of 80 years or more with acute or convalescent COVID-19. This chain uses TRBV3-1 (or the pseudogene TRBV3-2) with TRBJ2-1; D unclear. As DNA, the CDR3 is TGTGCCAGCAGGTCGTCGGTGGACAATGAGCAGTTCTTC. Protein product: CASRSSVDNEQFF.